This T cell receptor (beta chain) was captured in a study of blood T cell repertoires in COVID-19. The CDR3 length is 15 residues. Germline values: CDR1 MNHEY, CDR2 SMNVEV (reference sequence). V was pared by 4 bases and J by 6 bases, with 7 bases of the junction left unmatched. This clone was seen once. Generated by immunoSEQ multiplex PCR, the TCRdb table keeps only in-frame clones and is missing some. Of roughly 110,000 clones detected, roughly 84% appear once; the ten largest clones hold roughly 1.4%. V and J are TRBV27 and TRBJ2-2, with 8 bases aligning to TRBD2. Sequencing used peripheral blood. The TCR originated in a man aged 35 to 55 with acute or convalescent COVID-19. The CDR3 loop reads CASSSGGAKAGELFF. DNA of the CDR3: TGTGCCAGCAGTTCGGGGGGGGCCAAGGCCGGGGAGCTGTTTTTT.